This T cell receptor beta chain is from a study of shared clonotypes between healthy human individuals. Study-wide context: Ranging from 18 to 49 in age, donors were a couple of women and three men.

CDR3 length equals 18 residues. V was cut by 1 base and J by 0 bases, with 16 bases left in between. Looked up from germline, CDR1 is SGHNT and CDR2 is YENEEA. Study-wide points: The four-donor shared clonotypes exceeded non-shared clonotypes in generation probability, with non-shared ones scoring lower.

Sequencing was performed with immunoSEQ multiplex PCR; in TCRdb, only in-frame clones are kept and a portion is missing. The sample consists of 700,000 or so clones, about three quarters of them appearing once. Naive CD4+ cells were CD45RA-selected; the remaining cells were memory. On this clone itself: Its specificity is not known.

The rearrangement joins TRBV11-3 to TRBJ2-1; no reliable D call. This sequence was found in a woman in her 30s in good health. The sequenced material came from memory CD4+ T cells sorted from blood. The subset here: CD45RA-negative fraction. CDR3 DNA: TGTGCCAGCAGCTTAGGGCGGAAGACTTACAACTCCTACAATGAGCAGTTCTTC. Residues: CASSLGRKTYNSYNEQFF.